This is a list of T cell receptor beta chains from one sample in a study of T cells after yellow fever vaccination. One entry per CDR3 protein, called by TCRdb with MiXCR from the 5' RACE reads. The table records tens of thousands of distinct CDR3 sequences, 7.7% of them present only once. This sample comprised CD8+ T cells sorted from PBMCs, obtained on the day of the yellow fever booster vaccination. The receptor source for this set is a man aged 25 to 40 who received the YFV17D yellow fever vaccine. Both conserved end residues are part of each CDR3.

V gene | CDR3 protein
TRBV29-1 | CSAPGLNTDTQYF
TRBV5-1 | CASSSDSEQFF
TRBV9 | CASSVDGTWETQYF
TRBV24-1 | CATSEPGQGAMFF
TRBV20-1 | CSASPLRDRYYEQYF
TRBV6-5 | CASSYSTQRGWNEQFF
TRBV7-8 | CASSLDEAGNQPQHF
TRBV29-1 | CSVVHGTGNEQFF
TRBV28 | CATKSGGGEQFF
TRBV5-1 | CASSLAVDTGELFF
TRBV4-3 | CASSQAVAVFEQFF
TRBV5-1 | CASSLTSGSSYNEQFF
TRBV5-4 | CASSFQGGSHGYTF
TRBV11-2 | CASSLWGLGSSYNEQFF
TRBV18 | CASLQDGDSQETQYF
TRBV7-9 | CASSLVSGSTEAFF
TRBV29-1 | CSVVAATDTQYF
TRBV5-1 | CASSFIWDTFGTGELFF
TRBV18 | CASRAPSSYEQYF
TRBV21-1 | CASSGRSGSSTGELFF
TRBV11-2 | CASSIAEGREKLFF
TRBV6-2/TRBV6-3 | CASIHPGNEQFF
TRBV5-1 | CASSGDSPFYGYTF
TRBV4-1 | CASSQEATGGIRYEQYF
TRBV6-5 | CASSSGGELFF
TRBV5-1 | CASSEVGGRAYEQYF